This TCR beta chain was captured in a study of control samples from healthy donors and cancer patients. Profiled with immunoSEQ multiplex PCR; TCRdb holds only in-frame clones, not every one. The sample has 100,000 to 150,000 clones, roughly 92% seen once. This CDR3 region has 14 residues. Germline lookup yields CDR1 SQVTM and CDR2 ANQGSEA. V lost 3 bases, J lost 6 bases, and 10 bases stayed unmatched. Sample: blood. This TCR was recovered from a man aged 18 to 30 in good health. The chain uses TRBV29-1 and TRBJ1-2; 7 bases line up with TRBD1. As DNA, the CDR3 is TGCAGCGTTGATCGGGCGACAGGGAGGGATGGCTACACCTTC. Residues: CSVDRATGRDGYTF.